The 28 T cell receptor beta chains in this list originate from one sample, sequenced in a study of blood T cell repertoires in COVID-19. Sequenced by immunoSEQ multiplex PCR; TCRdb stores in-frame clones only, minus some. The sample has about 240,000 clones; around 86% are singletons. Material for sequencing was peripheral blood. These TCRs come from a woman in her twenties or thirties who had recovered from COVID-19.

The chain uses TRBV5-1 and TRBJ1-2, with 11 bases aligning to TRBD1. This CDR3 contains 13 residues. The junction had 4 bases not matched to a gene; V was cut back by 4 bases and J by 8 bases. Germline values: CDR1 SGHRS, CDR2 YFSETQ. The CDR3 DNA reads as TGCGCCAGCAGCCCGGGACAGGGGGAGGGCTACACCTTC. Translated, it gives CASSPGQGEGYTF.

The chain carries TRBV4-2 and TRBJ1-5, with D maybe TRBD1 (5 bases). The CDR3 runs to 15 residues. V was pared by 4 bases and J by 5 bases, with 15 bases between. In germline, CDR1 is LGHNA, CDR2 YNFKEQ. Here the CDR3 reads CASSPDRFSYQPQHF. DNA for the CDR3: TGTGCCAGCAGCCCTGACAGATTCTCCTATCAGCCCCAGCATTTT.

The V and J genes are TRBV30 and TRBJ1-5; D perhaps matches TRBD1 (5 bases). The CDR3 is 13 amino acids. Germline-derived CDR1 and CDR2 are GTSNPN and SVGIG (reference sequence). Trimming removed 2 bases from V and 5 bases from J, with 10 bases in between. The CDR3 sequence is CAWSLQGDQPQHF. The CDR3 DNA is TGTGCCTGGAGTCTCCAGGGTGATCAGCCCCAGCATTTT.

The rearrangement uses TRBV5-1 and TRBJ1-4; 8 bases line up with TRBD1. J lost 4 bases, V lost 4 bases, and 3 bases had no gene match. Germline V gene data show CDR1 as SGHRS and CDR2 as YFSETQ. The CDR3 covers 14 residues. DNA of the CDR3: TGCGCCAGCAGCCCACAGGGGGATAATGAAAAACTGTTTTTT. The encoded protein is CASSPQGDNEKLFF.

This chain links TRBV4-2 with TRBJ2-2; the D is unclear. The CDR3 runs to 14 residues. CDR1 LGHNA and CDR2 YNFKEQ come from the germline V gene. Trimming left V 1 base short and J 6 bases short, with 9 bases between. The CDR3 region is CASSQAGEAGELFF. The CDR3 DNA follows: TGTGCCAGCAGCCAAGCTGGAGAAGCCGGGGAGCTGTTTTTT.

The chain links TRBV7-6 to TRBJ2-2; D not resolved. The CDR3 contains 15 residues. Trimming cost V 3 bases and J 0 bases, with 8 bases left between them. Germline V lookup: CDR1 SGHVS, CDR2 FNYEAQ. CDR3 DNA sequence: TGTGCCAGCAGCTTTCACAGAGCGAACACCGGGGAGCTGTTTTTT. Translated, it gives CASSFHRANTGELFF.

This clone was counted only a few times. The CDR3 sequence: CASSSQVGSNTEAFF. Written as DNA, the CDR3 is TGTGCCAGCAGCTCTCAGGTAGGCTCGAACACTGAAGCTTTCTTT. V usage is TRBV21-1 and J usage is TRBJ1-1; TRBD1, the table's D call, lacks a check against the DNA. TRBV21-1 is a listed pseudogene. The CDR3 covers 15 residues.

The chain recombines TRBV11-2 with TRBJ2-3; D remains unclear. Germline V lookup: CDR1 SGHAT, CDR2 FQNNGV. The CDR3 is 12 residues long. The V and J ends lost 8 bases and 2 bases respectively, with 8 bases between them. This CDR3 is CASSYATDTQYF. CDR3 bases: TGTGCCAGCTCCTACGCCACAGATACGCAGTATTTT.

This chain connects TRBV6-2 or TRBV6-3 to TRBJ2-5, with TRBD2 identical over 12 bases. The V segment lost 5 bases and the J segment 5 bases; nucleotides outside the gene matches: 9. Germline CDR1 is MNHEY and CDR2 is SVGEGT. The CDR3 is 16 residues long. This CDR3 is CASSGLLAGGAETQYF. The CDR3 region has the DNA TGTGCCAGCAGTGGCCTACTAGCGGGGGGCGCGGAGACCCAGTACTTC.

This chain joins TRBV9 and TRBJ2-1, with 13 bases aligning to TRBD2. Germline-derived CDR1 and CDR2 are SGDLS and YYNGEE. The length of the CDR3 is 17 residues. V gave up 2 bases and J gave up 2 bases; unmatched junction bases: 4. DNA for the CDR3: TGTGCCAGCAGCGTCTACGGGACTAGCGGGGCCTACAATGAGCAGTTCTTC. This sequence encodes CASSVYGTSGAYNEQFF.

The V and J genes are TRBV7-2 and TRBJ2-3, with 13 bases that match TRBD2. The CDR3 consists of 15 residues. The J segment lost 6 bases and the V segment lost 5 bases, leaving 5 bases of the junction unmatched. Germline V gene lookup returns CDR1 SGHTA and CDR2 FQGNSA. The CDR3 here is CASSITSGGADTQYF. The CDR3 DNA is TGTGCCAGCAGCATTACTAGCGGGGGGGCGGATACGCAGTATTTT.

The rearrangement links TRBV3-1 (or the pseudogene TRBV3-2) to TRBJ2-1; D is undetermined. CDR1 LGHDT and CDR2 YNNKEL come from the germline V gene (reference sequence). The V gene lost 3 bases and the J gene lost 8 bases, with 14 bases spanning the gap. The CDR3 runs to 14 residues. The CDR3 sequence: CASSQGPSGYEQFF. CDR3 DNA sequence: TGTGCCAGCAGCCAGGGCCCCTCTGGTTATGAGCAGTTCTTC.

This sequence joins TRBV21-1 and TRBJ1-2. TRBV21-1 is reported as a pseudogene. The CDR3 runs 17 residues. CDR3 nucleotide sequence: TGTGCCAGCAGGCGGTTGGGTCGATCACCAATTAACTATGGCTACACCTTC. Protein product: CASRRLGRSPINYGYTF.

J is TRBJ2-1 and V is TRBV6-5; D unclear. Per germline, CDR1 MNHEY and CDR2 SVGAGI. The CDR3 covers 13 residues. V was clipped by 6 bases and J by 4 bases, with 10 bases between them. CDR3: CASRSDIYNEQFF. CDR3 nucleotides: TGTGCCAGCAGATCCGACATTTACAATGAGCAGTTCTTC.

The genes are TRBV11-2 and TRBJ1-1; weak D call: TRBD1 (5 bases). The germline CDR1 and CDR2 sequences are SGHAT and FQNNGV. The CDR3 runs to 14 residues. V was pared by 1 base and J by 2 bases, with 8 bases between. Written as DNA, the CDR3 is TGTGCCAGCAGCTTAGCAGGGACTAACACTGAAGCTTTCTTT. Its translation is CASSLAGTNTEAFF.

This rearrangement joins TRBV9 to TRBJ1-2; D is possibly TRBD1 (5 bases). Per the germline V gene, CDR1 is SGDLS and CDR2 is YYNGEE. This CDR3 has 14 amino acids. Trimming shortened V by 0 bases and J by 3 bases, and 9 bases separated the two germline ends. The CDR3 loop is CASSVELGDYGYTF. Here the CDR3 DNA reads TGTGCCAGCAGCGTAGAATTAGGGGACTATGGCTACACCTTC.

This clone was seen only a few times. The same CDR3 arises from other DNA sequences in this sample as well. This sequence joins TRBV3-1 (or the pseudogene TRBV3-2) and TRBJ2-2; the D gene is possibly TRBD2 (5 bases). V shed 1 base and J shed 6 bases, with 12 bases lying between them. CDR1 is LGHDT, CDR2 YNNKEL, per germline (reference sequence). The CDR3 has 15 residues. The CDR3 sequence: CASSQVRAGAGELFF. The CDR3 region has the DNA TGTGCCAGCAGCCAAGTACGGGCGGGCGCCGGGGAGCTGTTTTTT.

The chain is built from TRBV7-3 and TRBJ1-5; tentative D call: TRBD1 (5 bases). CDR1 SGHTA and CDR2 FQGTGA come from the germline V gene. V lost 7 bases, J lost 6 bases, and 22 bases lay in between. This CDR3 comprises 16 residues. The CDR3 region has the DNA TGTGCCAGCATCGCGACAGTCACCCCCACGAGTCAGCCCCAGCATTTT. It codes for CASIATVTPTSQPQHF.

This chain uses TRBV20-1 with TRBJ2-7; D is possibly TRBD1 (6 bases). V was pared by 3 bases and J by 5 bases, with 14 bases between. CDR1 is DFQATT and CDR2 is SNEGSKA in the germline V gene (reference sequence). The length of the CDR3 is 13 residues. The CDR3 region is CSASTTGINEQYF. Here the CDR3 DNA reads TGCAGTGCTAGTACCACAGGGATCAACGAGCAGTACTTC.

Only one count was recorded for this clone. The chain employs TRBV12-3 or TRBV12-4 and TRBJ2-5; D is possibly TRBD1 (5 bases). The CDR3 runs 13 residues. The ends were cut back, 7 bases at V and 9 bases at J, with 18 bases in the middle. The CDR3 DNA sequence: TGTGCCAGCACCCAGGCCCCGAAAGGGGCCCAGTACTTC. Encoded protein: CASTQAPKGAQYF.

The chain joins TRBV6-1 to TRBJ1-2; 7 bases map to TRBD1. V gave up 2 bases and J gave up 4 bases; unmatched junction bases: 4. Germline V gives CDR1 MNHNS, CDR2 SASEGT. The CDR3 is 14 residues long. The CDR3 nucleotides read TGTGCCAGCAGTGAAATCGGGACAGCCTATGGCTACACCTTC. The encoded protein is CASSEIGTAYGYTF.

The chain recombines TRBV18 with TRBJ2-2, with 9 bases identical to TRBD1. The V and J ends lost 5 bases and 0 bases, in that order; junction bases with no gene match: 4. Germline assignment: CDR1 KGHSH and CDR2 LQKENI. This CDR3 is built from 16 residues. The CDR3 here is CASSAQGATNTGELFF. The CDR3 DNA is TGTGCCAGCTCAGCACAGGGGGCGACGAACACCGGGGAGCTGTTTTTT.

The CDR3 DNA is TGCAGTGCTAGTCGGATTTGGGTACAGGGGGAATATGGCTACACCTTC. Translation: CSASRIWVQGEYGYTF. The genes are TRBV20-1 and TRBJ1-2; 8 bases line up with TRBD1. Trimming at V came to 3 bases and at J to 5 bases, leaving 14 bases not matched to a gene. The CDR3 contains 16 residues. Germline V lookup: CDR1 DFQATT, CDR2 SNEGSKA (reference sequence).

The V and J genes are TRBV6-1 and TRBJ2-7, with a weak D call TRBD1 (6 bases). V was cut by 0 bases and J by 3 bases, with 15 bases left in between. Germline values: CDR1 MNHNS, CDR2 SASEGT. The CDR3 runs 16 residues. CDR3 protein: CASSEALRGIYYEQYF. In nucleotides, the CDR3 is TGTGCCAGCAGTGAAGCACTTAGGGGGATTTACTACGAGCAGTACTTC.

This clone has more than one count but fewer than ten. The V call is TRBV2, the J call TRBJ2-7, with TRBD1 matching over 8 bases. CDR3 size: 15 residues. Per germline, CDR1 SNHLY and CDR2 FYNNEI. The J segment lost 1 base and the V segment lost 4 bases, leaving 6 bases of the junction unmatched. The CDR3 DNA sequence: TGTGCCAGCAGTGGTGGACAGGGCCCATCCTACGAGCAGTACTTC. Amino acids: CASSGGQGPSYEQYF.

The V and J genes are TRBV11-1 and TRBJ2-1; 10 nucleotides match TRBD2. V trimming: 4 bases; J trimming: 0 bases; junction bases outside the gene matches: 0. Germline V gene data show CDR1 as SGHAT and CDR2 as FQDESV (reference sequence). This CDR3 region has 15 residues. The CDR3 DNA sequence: TGTGCCAGCAGCTCTAGCGGGGGCTCCTACAATGAGCAGTTCTTC. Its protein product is CASSSSGGSYNEQFF.

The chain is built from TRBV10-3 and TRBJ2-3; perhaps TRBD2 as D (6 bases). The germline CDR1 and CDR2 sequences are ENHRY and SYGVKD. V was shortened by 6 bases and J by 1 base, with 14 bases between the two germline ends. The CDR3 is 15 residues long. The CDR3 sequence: CAIRDDPGGTDTQYF. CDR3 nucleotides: TGTGCCATCAGGGATGATCCGGGGGGCACAGATACGCAGTATTTT.

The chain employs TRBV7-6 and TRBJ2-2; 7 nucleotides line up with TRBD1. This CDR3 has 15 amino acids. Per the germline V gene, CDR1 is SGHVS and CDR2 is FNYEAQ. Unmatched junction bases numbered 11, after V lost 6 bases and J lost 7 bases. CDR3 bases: TGTGCCAGCAGTTTCGACAGGGTAATCAGCGGGGAGCTGTTTTTT. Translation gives CASSFDRVISGELFF.